The present entry profiles one TCR beta chain with its context. Antigen: not known. A much larger clone sits a single nucleotide away, making a read error possible. This specimen comes from a study of tumor-infiltrating lymphocytes in primary liver carcinoma. Looking at the study overall: Surgical resection was the treatment these patients received for primary liver carcinoma. In every tissue type, samples returned a similar yield of roughly 3.5 to 8 million productive TCRbeta reads. Broader study findings: Significantly greater top-250-clone fractions characterized tumors relative to blood (p = 0.039).

This CDR3 is 13 amino acids long. The germline gives CDR1 SQVTM, CDR2 ANQGSEA. TCR beta cDNA was reverse-transcribed from 500 to 550 ng of total RNA. The reaction used a constant-region primer and ProtoScript II reverse transcriptase. It was through three nested multiplex PCR rounds of slightly modified ARM-PCR that TCR beta libraries arose. TRBV1-TRBV30 forward primers and a C-beta reverse primer were used in the first two PCR rounds, which each ran for approximately 9 cycles. TCRdb recomputed calls from the multiplex PCR reads with MiXCR, one row per CDR3 protein. The data show hundreds of thousands of distinct CDR3 sequences, with almost 60% seen just once and about 17% held by the top ten. RNA was extracted from whole blood without cell sorting, alongside germline DNA. Preoperatively, four milliliters of peripheral blood were collected.

This receptor was obtained from a woman aged 25 to 39 with primary liver carcinoma and hepatitis B virus infection. Input material: peripheral blood. V gene TRBV29-1 combines with J gene TRBJ2-6; maybe TRBD1 (6 bases). CDR3 sequence: CSVLGAGDNVLTF. CDR3 sequence (DNA): TGCAGCGTGCTAGGGGCAGGGGACAACGTCCTGACTTTC.